One TCR beta chain is described in this entry. Its antigen is still unknown. This CDR3 contains 16 residues. V was clipped by 3 bases and J by 1 base; unmatched bases: 5. Germline V lookup: CDR1 LNHDA, CDR2 SQIVND (reference sequence). The data stem from a study of vaccination effects on CD4 cells after COVID-19. Across the study: PBMC were cultured at around 2 million per well with about 10 IU/ml IL-2 and 10 ug/ml peptides.

Cultured cells yielded isolated CD4+ T cells after less than 11 days. Cultures got half-medium changes with IL-2 on days 3 and 7. General observations from the study: Marked clonal contraction was seen in infection- and vaccine-induced clones late after vaccination.

Here immunoSEQ multiplex PCR was the method, and the copy in TCRdb shows in-frame clones only, minus some. The sample holds around 35,000 clones; roughly two thirds are singletons and the top ten take 4% to 5%. This TCR was sampled from a human donor who received a COVID-19 vaccine. The chain has TRBV19 and TRBJ2-3, with TRBD1 identical over 9 bases. Sequenced material: CD4+ T cells from PBMCs cultured without peptide, taken before COVID-19 vaccination. The CDR3: CASSIPRTGGTDTQYF. The CDR3 nucleotides read TGTGCCAGTAGTATTCCCCGGACAGGGGGCACAGATACGCAGTATTTT.